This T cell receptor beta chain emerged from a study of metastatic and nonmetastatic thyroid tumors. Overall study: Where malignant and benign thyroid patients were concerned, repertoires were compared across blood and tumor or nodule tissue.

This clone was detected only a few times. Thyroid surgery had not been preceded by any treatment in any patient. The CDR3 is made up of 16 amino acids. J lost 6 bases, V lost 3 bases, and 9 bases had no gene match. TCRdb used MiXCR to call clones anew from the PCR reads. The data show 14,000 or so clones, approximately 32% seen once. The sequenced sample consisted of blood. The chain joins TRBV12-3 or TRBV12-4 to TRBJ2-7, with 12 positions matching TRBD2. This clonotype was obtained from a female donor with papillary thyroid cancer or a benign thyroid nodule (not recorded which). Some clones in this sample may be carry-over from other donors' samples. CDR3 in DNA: TGTGCCAGCAGTTTTACTAGCGGGAGGCCCCTCTCCGAGCAGTACTTC. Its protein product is CASSFTSGRPLSEQYF.